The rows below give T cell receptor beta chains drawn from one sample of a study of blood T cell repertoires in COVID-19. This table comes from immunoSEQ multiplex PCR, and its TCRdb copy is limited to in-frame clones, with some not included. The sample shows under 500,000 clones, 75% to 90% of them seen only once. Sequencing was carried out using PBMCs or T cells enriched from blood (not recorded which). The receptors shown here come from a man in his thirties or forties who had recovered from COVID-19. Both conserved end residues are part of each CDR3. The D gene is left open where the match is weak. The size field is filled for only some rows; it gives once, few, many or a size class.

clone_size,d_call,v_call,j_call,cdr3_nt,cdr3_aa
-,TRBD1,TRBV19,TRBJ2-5,TGTGCCAGTAGTTCGGGACAGTGGGAAGAGACCCAGTACTTC,CASSSGQWEETQYF
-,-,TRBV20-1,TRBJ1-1,TGCAGTGCTAGTCCCACAGCTAACACTGAAGCTTTCTTT,CSASPTANTEAFF
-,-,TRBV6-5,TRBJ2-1,TGTGCCACCAGACTCGACTACAATGAGCAGTTCTTC,CATRLDYNEQFF
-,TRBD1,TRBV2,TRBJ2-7,TGTGCCAGCGCCGGGACAGGGACCTACGAGCAGTACTTC,CASAGTGTYEQYF
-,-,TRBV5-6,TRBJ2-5,TGTGCCAGCAGCGCGTGGGGGGTAGAGACCCAGTACTTC,CASSAWGVETQYF
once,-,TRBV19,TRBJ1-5,TGTGCCAGTAGTCTCGGACAGTTCACACAGCCCCAGCATTTT,CASSLGQFTQPQHF
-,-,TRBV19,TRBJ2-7,TGTGCCAGTAGTCCACGGGTAGGCAGCTCCTACGAGCAGTACTTC,CASSPRVGSSYEQYF
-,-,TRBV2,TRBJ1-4,TGTGCCAGCAGTGGACTCCGGCAGGAAAAACTGTTTTTT,CASSGLRQEKLFF
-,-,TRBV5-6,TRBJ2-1,TGTGCCAGCAGCTCGGGGGTCACAGAGTACAATGAGCAGTTCTTC,CASSSGVTEYNEQFF
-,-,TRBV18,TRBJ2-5,TGTGCCAGCTCACCACGATCGGGACTCCAAGAGACCCAGTACTTC,CASSPRSGLQETQYF
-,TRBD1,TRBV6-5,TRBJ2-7,TGTGCCAGCAGTCCTTCTTGGACAGGGGCCTACGAGCAGTACTTC,CASSPSWTGAYEQYF
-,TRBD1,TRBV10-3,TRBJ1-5,TGTGCCATCAGTGACAGGGGGGATCAGCCCCAGCATTTT,CAISDRGDQPQHF
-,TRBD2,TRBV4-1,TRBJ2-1,TGCGCCAGCAGATCTAGCGGGAAGAGCTCCTACAATGAGCAGTTCTTC,CASRSSGKSSYNEQFF
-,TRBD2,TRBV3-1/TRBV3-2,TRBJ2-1,TGTGCCAGCAGCCAGCTTCTAGCGGGTCCCTACAATGAGCAGTTCTTC,CASSQLLAGPYNEQFF
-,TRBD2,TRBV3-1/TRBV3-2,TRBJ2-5,TGTGCCAGCAGCCCCAGCCAGGGACTAGCGCGGGAGACCCAGTACTTC,CASSPSQGLARETQYF